This T cell receptor beta chain appears in the sequencing data of a study of T cells in Graves' hyperthyroidism and ophthalmopathy. Background on the study: Peripheral blood was secured at the point of initial diagnosis, before any treatment.

This clonotype was counted at least ten times. The investigators amplified TCR beta CDR3 regions from RNA transcripts. RT-PCR in the first round (using the HTBI primer set) targeted the TCR CDR3. In TCRdb, the multiplex PCR reads were re-called with MiXCR into one record per CDR3 protein. Found here are fewer than 500,000 distinct CDR3 sequences, roughly 15% of them singletons; the top ten hold around 20%. Exclusion of patients followed from uncontrolled infection, other autoimmune disease, pregnancy or lactation. V was cut by 3 bases and J by 8 bases, with 22 bases left in between. Germline-derived CDR1 and CDR2 are KGHSH and LQKENI. The CDR3 contains 17 residues.

V is TRBV18 and J is TRBJ1-4, with D possibly being TRBD1 (6 bases). This clonotype was obtained from a woman aged 30 to 39 with Graves' ophthalmopathy. The sequencing input was blood. CDR3 amino acids: CASSPKGGNRRQEKLFF. Here the CDR3 DNA reads TGTGCCAGCTCACCCAAAGGGGGTAACAGGCGGCAGGAAAAACTGTTTTTT. Drawing the rest from reference TRBV18 and TRBJ1-4, the complete variable domain is NAGVMQNPRHLVRRRGQEARLRCSPMKGHSHVYWYRQLPEEGLKFMVYLQKENIIDESGMPKERFSAEFPKEGPSILRIQQVVRGDSAAYFCASSPKGGNRRQEKLFFGSGTQLSVL.